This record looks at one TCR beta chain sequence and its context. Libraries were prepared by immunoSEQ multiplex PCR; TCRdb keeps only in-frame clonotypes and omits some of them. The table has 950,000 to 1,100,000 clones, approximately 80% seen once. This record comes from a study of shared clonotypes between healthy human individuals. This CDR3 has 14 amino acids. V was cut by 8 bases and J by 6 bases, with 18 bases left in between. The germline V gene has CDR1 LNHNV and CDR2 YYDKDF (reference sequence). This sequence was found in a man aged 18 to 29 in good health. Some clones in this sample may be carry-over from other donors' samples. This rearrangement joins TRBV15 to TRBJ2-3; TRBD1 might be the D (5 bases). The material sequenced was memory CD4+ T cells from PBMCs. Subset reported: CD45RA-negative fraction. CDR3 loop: CATGVRVGSDTQYF. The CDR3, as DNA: TGTGCCACCGGGGTCAGGGTCGGATCGGATACGCAGTATTTT.